These 14 T cell receptor beta chains originate from one sample sequenced in a study of CD8+ T cells in alopecia areata. Treatment denoted: oral pan-JAK inhibitor, 5-10 mg twice daily. cDNA serving as the sequencing template came from extracted, reverse transcribed RNA. Generated by immunoSEQ multiplex PCR, the TCRdb table keeps only in-frame clones and is missing some. Among over 150,000 clones, about 55% were seen once, and the ten largest hold under 14%. Sequencing used CD8+ T cells sorted from blood, obtained at week 24, from a patient treated with tofacitinib. The receptors here all came from a human donor with alopecia areata.

There are a few counts of this clone. The chain couples TRBV19 to TRBJ1-1; D is unclear. V dropped 3 bases and J dropped 5 bases, with 13 bases sitting between them. Germline CDR1 reads LNHDA; CDR2 reads SQIVND (reference sequence). This CDR3 has 14 residues. The DNA for the CDR3 is TGTGCCAGTAGTATTAGTCCAGGATCGACTGAAGCTTTCTTT. Amino acids: CASSISPGSTEAFF.

The chain uses TRBV4-3 and TRBJ1-5; D perhaps matches TRBD1 (5 bases). In germline, CDR1 is LGHNA, CDR2 YSLEER. This CDR3 comprises 15 residues. V lost 3 bases and J lost 5, with 14 bases in between. CDR3 coding DNA: TGCGCCAGCAGCCAGGCTACGGAGGGGTATCAGCCCCAGCATTTT. The encoded protein is CASSQATEGYQPQHF.

This clone turned up a few times. The chain couples TRBV4-1 to TRBJ2-7; D gene ambiguous. The CDR3 totals 15 residues. The V end was cut by 3 bases, the J end by 1 base, with 13 bases between. Per germline, CDR1 MGHRA and CDR2 YSYEKL. The DNA of the CDR3 is TGCGCCAGCAGCCATTTCATGGCAGAGTCCTACGAGCAGTACTTC. Translating gives CASSHFMAESYEQYF.

The V gene is TRBV29-1, the J gene TRBJ1-2, with D hard to call. V was pared by 1 base and J by 6 bases, with 15 bases between. There are 14 residues in the CDR3. Germline V gene data show CDR1 as SQVTM and CDR2 as ANQGSEA. This CDR3 reads CSVEGVELLDGYTF. The CDR3 DNA reads TGCAGCGTTGAAGGCGTGGAGCTCCTTGATGGCTACACCTTC.

This clone was observed once. Other DNA sequences in this specimen translate into the identical CDR3. The rearrangement links TRBV30 to TRBJ2-7; perhaps TRBD2 as D (5 bases). With 5 bases removed from V and 1 base from J, the gap between germline ends came to 9 bases. Germline V gives CDR1 GTSNPN, CDR2 SVGIG (reference sequence). There are 12 residues in the CDR3. This chain's CDR3 is CAWSGGSYEQYF. CDR3 coding DNA: TGTGCCTGGTCGGGCGGGTCCTACGAGCAGTACTTC.

The genes are TRBV7-2 and TRBJ1-2; D is uncertain. CDR1 is SGHTA and CDR2 is FQGNSA in the germline V gene. This CDR3 spans 18 amino acids. The V end was cut by 3 bases, the J end by 5 bases, with 25 bases between. The CDR3 sequence is CASSLSAPWEEETYGYTF. The CDR3 DNA reads as TGTGCCAGCAGCTTGTCAGCCCCATGGGAGGAGGAGACTTATGGCTACACCTTC.

The V call is TRBV19, the J call TRBJ1-2; D unresolved. This CDR3 has 16 residues. The V and J ends lost 2 bases and 2 bases respectively, with 15 bases between them. Looked up from germline, CDR1 is LNHDA and CDR2 is SQIVND (reference sequence). The CDR3: CASSIKLGATNYGYTF. The CDR3 DNA reads as TGTGCCAGTAGTATAAAGTTAGGAGCGACAAACTATGGCTACACCTTC.

CDR3 in DNA: TGTGCTAGTGGTTTAGGTGGCAGAGAAGAGACCCAGTACTTC. Encoded protein: CASGLGGREETQYF. This chain links TRBV12-5 with TRBJ2-5; D unclear. This CDR3 comprises 14 residues. Germline CDR1 LGHNT, CDR2 FRNRAP. Trimming removed 3 bases from V and 3 bases from J, with 11 bases in between.

A word on this clone: The sample carries other DNA sequences with the same CDR3. The chain employs TRBV25-1 and TRBJ1-2; D unclear. Germline assignment: CDR1 MGHDK and CDR2 SYGVNS. This CDR3 comprises 11 residues. Trimming cost V 7 bases and J 4 bases, with 7 bases left between them. The CDR3 DNA sequence: TGTGCCAGCACGGGCGGCTATGGCTACACCTTC. Protein sequence: CASTGGYGYTF.

The rearrangement joins TRBV13 to TRBJ2-7; D gene unclear. CDR1 is PRHDT and CDR2 is FYEKMQ in the germline V gene (reference sequence). This CDR3 is 13 amino acids long. V was shortened by 0 bases and J by 5 bases, with 8 bases between the two germline ends. The CDR3 protein is CASSLGLIDEQYF. The CDR3 DNA follows: TGTGCCAGCAGCTTAGGCCTAATTGACGAGCAGTACTTC.

This clone turned up a few times. V usage is TRBV29-1 and J usage is TRBJ2-7; a weak D match, TRBD1 (7 bases). CDR1 and CDR2 from the germline V gene are SQVTM and ANQGSEA. This CDR3 comprises 13 residues. Between the trimmed V and J ends, which lost 0 bases and 6 bases, there was a span of 12 bases. The CDR3 here is CSVEDRGVAEQYF. In DNA, the CDR3 is TGCAGCGTTGAAGACAGGGGGGTTGCCGAGCAGTACTTC.

This sequence joins TRBV29-1 and TRBJ1-2; D remains unclear. Trimming removed 0 bases at V and 5 bases at J, with 13 bases between. The CDR3 runs to 14 residues. The germline V gene has CDR1 SQVTM and CDR2 ANQGSEA. For the CDR3, the DNA is TGCAGCGTTGAAGATGGAGGGAACAGTTATGGCTACACCTTC. Its protein product is CSVEDGGNSYGYTF.

The CDR3 is CASSLEARETQYF. The CDR3 DNA reads as TGCGCCAGCAGCTTGGAGGCCAGAGAGACCCAGTACTTC. The chain employs TRBV5-1 and TRBJ2-5, with D uncertain. The CDR3 length is 13 residues. CDR1 is SGHRS and CDR2 is YFSETQ in the germline V gene. V lost 0 bases to trimming and J lost 4 bases, with 7 bases between them.

The J gene is TRBJ2-1, the V gene TRBV30; no clear D. The V gene's germline CDR1 is GTSNPN and CDR2 SVGIG (reference sequence). The CDR3 spans 14 residues. The V end was cut by 3 bases, the J end by 3 bases, with 12 bases between. CDR3 protein: CAWSGDKDYNEQFF. The DNA of the CDR3 is TGTGCCTGGAGCGGCGACAAAGACTACAATGAGCAGTTCTTC.